Following are 31 T cell receptor beta chains from one sample sequenced in a study of molecular identifiers for immune sequencing clone quantification. MiXCR, applied by TCRdb to the PCR reads, yields one record per CDR3 protein. Of 65,000 to 70,000 distinct CDR3 sequences listed, around 18% are singletons. Specimen: naive CD8+ T cells from blood, with Jurkat cell RNA spiked in. Subset given: FACS-sorted CD8+CD4-CCR7+CD45RA+ naive T cells. The receptors come from a human donor in good health. Some libraries in this study had Jurkat cell RNA spiked in.

This clonotype occurred many times. The chain links TRBV7-9 to TRBJ2-7; D is uncertain. The germline V and J ends were trimmed by 4 bases and 6 bases, with 13 bases remaining between them. This CDR3 has 13 residues. CDR1 is SEHNR and CDR2 is FQNEAQ in the germline V gene (reference sequence). CDR3 protein: CASSSGSRLEQYF. CDR3 in DNA: TGTGCCAGCAGCTCGGGTTCCCGACTCGAGCAGTACTTC.

There are many counts of this clonotype. The chain couples TRBV24-1 to TRBJ2-2; D remains ambiguous. The CDR3 has 17 amino acids. The V end was cut by 3 bases, the J end by 1 base, with 14 bases between. Looked up from germline, CDR1 is KGHDR and CDR2 is SFDVKD. The CDR3 DNA reads as TGTGCCACCAGTGATCCCGACCCAAGCAAGAACACCGGGGAGCTGTTTTTT. It is translated as CATSDPDPSKNTGELFF.

This clonotype was observed many times. The chain employs TRBV6-6 and TRBJ1-4; D gene unclear. CDR1 is MNHNY, CDR2 SVGAGI, per germline (reference sequence). The CDR3 is made up of 15 amino acids. The V and J ends lost 5 bases and 7 bases respectively, with 17 bases between them. The CDR3 DNA sequence: TGTGCCAGCAGTAAGACCGCGGTCGGGGTTGAAAAACTGTTTTTT. This sequence encodes CASSKTAVGVEKLFF.

This clonotype was seen ten or more times. The chain uses TRBV27 and TRBJ1-1; the D gene is possibly TRBD1 (6 bases). Deletions cut 8 bases from V and 4 bases from J, with 20 bases between. Germline V gene sequence: CDR1 MNHEY, CDR2 SMNVEV (reference sequence). This CDR3 comprises 15 residues. CDR3 region: CASSPKAGAGTEAFF. The CDR3 DNA reads TGTGCCAGCTCTCCCAAGGCGGGGGCCGGCACTGAAGCTTTCTTT.

Comments on this clonotype: A much larger clonotype is one base distant, so this may be a read error. The CDR3 ends on some other residue instead of the conserved phenylalanine or tryptophan, so this is likely a read error. This chain connects TRBV4-1 to TRBJ2-7, with D possibly matching TRBD2 (6 bases). Germline loops: CDR1 MGHRA, CDR2 YSYEKL. V shed 2 bases and J shed 2 bases, with 13 bases lying between them. CDR3 length: 15 amino acids. The CDR3 loop is CASSQQLADAYEQYL. The DNA for the CDR3 is TGCGCCAGCAGCCAACAACTAGCCGATGCCTACGAGCAGTACCTC.

This clonotype has at least ten counts. The rearrangement joins TRBV28 to TRBJ2-7; 14 nucleotides align to TRBD2. Germline loops: CDR1 MDHEN, CDR2 SYDVKM. The CDR3 spans 17 residues. V shed 5 bases, J shed 6 bases, and the junction held 12 bases outside the gene matches. Here the CDR3 reads CASSEEPTSGRAGEQYF. The CDR3 region has the DNA TGTGCCAGCAGTGAAGAACCGACTAGCGGGAGGGCTGGCGAGCAGTACTTC.

This clonotype was counted a few times. This sequence joins TRBV7-9 and TRBJ2-5; D might be TRBD1 or TRBD2, each matching 5 bases. CDR1 is SEHNR, CDR2 FQNEAQ, per germline (reference sequence). V was shortened by 5 bases and J by 5 bases, with 18 bases between the two germline ends. The CDR3 contains 15 residues. The CDR3, as DNA: TGTGCCAGCAGCCTCCTGGGGGATTGGGGGGAGACCCAGTACTTC. Protein: CASSLLGDWGETQYF.

V gene TRBV27 combines with J gene TRBJ2-7, with D possibly being TRBD1 (6 bases). V was pared by 2 bases and J by 1 base, with 9 bases between. Germline V lookup: CDR1 MNHEY, CDR2 SMNVEV (reference sequence). The CDR3 is 14 amino acids. The CDR3 DNA reads TGTGCCAGCAGTTTAATCAGGGGATCCTACGAGCAGTACTTC. Its translation: CASSLIRGSYEQYF.

This clonotype was observed at least ten times. The chain is built from TRBV11-2 and TRBJ2-4; 9 bases line up with TRBD1. The CDR3 contains 15 residues. V gave up 7 bases and J gave up 8 bases; unmatched junction bases: 12. Per the germline V gene, CDR1 is SGHAT and CDR2 is FQNNGV. CDR3 in DNA: TGTGCCAGCAACCCCTGGGGACAGGGTGGGCACATTCAGTACTTC. The encoded protein is CASNPWGQGGHIQYF.

This clonotype was observed many times. The gene calls are TRBV25-1 and TRBJ2-3; D is unresolved. Germline V lookup: CDR1 MGHDK, CDR2 SYGVNS. V dropped 3 bases and J dropped 0 bases, with 13 bases sitting between them. The CDR3 has 16 residues. In DNA, the CDR3 is TGTGCCAGCAGTGATGGAGCTATCCCTAGCACAGATACGCAGTATTTT. Amino acid sequence: CASSDGAIPSTDTQYF.

This clonotype appeared a few times. The chain couples TRBV24-1 to TRBJ1-2; D is undetermined. This CDR3 has 11 amino acids. Trimming took off 0 bases at V and 8 bases at J, with 3 bases between the two ends. The germline V gene encodes CDR1 KGHDR and CDR2 SFDVKD. CDR3 sequence: CATSDLMGYTF. CDR3 in DNA: TGTGCCACCAGTGATTTGATGGGCTACACCTTC.

The chain carries TRBV7-6 and TRBJ2-1, with a tentative D call TRBD1 (5 bases). This CDR3 has 17 amino acids. Germline V gene lookup returns CDR1 SGHVS and CDR2 FNYEAQ. The germline V and J ends were trimmed by 5 bases and 4 bases, with 21 bases remaining between them. This chain's CDR3 is CASSPRQSLTLYNEQFF. CDR3 sequence (DNA): TGTGCCAGCAGCCCAAGACAGAGTTTGACTCTTTACAATGAGCAGTTCTTC.

The CDR3 here is CASSDRTSGGELFF. The CDR3 DNA reads TGTGCCAGCAGCGACCGGACTAGCGGCGGGGAGCTGTTTTTT. The chain has TRBV11-3 and TRBJ2-2, with 10 bases lining up with TRBD2. This CDR3 spans 14 amino acids. Germline V gene lookup returns CDR1 SGHNT and CDR2 YENEEA. V dropped 5 bases and J dropped 7; count of bases not matched to a gene: 4.

This clonotype was detected many times. The chain's CDR3 is CASKSSGSYEQYF. The CDR3 coding sequence is TGTGCCAGCAAGAGTAGCGGGTCCTACGAGCAGTACTTC. The rearrangement uses TRBV28 and TRBJ2-7, with 7 bases matching TRBD2. The CDR3 runs 13 residues. Germline V gene data show CDR1 as MDHEN and CDR2 as SYDVKM. V trimming: 7 bases; J trimming: 1 base; junction bases outside the gene matches: 4.

This clonotype was counted at least ten times. The rearrangement joins TRBV7-2 to TRBJ2-3; D is ambiguous. CDR3 length equals 13 residues. Trimming cost V 4 bases and J 4 bases, with 9 bases left between them. Germline V lookup: CDR1 SGHTA, CDR2 FQGNSA. CDR3 loop: CASSWSAPDTQYF. The DNA of the CDR3 is TGTGCCAGCAGCTGGTCGGCCCCAGATACGCAGTATTTT.

In its sample, this clonotype was seen many times. The rearrangement links TRBV19 to TRBJ2-7, with D perhaps being TRBD1 or TRBD2 (5 bases each). Germline CDR1 is LNHDA and CDR2 is SQIVND (reference sequence). V dropped 8 bases and J dropped 2 bases, with 16 bases sitting between them. CDR3 length: 14 amino acids. The CDR3 bases are TGTGCCAGTGGTCCATCCTTGGGGGCCTACGAGCAGTACTTC. This encodes CASGPSLGAYEQYF. The full variable domain, completed using reference TRBV19 and TRBJ2-7, is DGGITQSPKYLFRKEGQNVTLSCEQNLNHDAMYWYRQDPGQGLRLIYYSQIVNDFQKGDIAEGYSVSREKKESFPLTVTSAQKNPTAFYLCASGPSLGAYEQYFGPGTRLTVT.

This clonotype was found many times. The V gene is TRBV7-2, the J gene TRBJ2-1; tentative D call: TRBD2 (5 bases). Per germline, CDR1 SGHTA and CDR2 FQGNSA. The CDR3 sequence is 16 residues long. Deletions cut 5 bases from V and 1 base from J, with 15 bases between. CDR3 in DNA: TGTGCCAGCAGCGCCCCTAGCAGGTTATCCTACAATGAGCAGTTCTTC. Translation gives CASSAPSRLSYNEQFF.

This clonotype was seen many times. The J gene is TRBJ2-1, the V gene TRBV19; 11 bases agree with TRBD2. The V gene end was trimmed by 3 bases and the J gene end by 10 bases; junction bases not matched to a gene: 8. The CDR3 loop spans 15 amino acids. Germline assignment: CDR1 LNHDA and CDR2 SQIVND (reference sequence). The CDR3 DNA reads TGTGCCAGTAGTATCGTAGCGGGAGGGCCCCGGGAGCAGTTCTTC. It specifies CASSIVAGGPREQFF.

The genes are TRBV5-1 and TRBJ1-2; D unclear. The CDR3 is 14 residues long. Germline CDR1 is SGHRS and CDR2 is YFSETQ. V was cut by 1 base and J by 2 bases, with 9 bases left in between. The DNA for the CDR3 is TGCGCCAGCAGCTTGCAGGATGCAAACTATGGCTACACCTTC. Protein sequence: CASSLQDANYGYTF.

This clonotype was seen ten or more times. The J gene is TRBJ2-7, the V gene TRBV29-1; TRBD2 agrees at 15 bases. The CDR3 runs 14 residues. The V gene end was trimmed by 7 bases and the J gene end by 6 bases; junction bases not matched to a gene: 7. The germline V gene encodes CDR1 SQVTM and CDR2 ANQGSEA. The CDR3 loop is CSDIKGLAGGEQYF. The CDR3 bases are TGCAGCGACATAAAGGGACTAGCGGGAGGCGAGCAGTACTTC.

In this sample, this clonotype turned up many times. The genes are TRBV4-1 and TRBJ2-1; 8 positions agree with TRBD2. Germline lookup yields CDR1 MGHRA and CDR2 YSYEKL. This CDR3 is 18 amino acids long. V gave up 0 bases and J gave up 7 bases; unmatched junction bases: 14. CDR3 sequence reads: CASSQDPYGTRRANEQFF. The CDR3 DNA sequence: TGCGCCAGCAGCCAAGATCCCTATGGGACTAGAAGGGCGAATGAGCAGTTCTTC.

Remarks on this clonotype: The missing conserved phenylalanine or tryptophan at the end of this CDR3 makes a read error likely. The chain recombines TRBV11-2 with TRBJ2-5; the match to TRBD2 covers 8 bases. This CDR3 contains 16 residues. The V gene's germline CDR1 is SGHAT and CDR2 FQNNGV. V dropped 2 bases and J dropped 5; count of bases not matched to a gene: 10. The DNA of the CDR3 is TGTGCCAGCAGCTTACTGACAGCGGGAGTTATGGAGACCCAGTACCTC. Its protein is CASSLLTAGVMETQYL.

This clonotype came up a few times. This chain uses TRBV27 with TRBJ2-2; weak D call: TRBD2 (6 bases). This CDR3 region has 15 residues. Germline loops: CDR1 MNHEY, CDR2 SMNVEV (reference sequence). Trimming removed 2 bases from V and 2 bases from J, with 9 bases in between. The CDR3 reads CASSLGLTNTGELFF. CDR3 DNA: TGTGCCAGCAGTTTAGGACTAACCAACACCGGGGAGCTGTTTTTT.

This clonotype was counted many times. The chain uses TRBV29-1 and TRBJ2-1; 11 bases map to TRBD2. The CDR3 covers 16 residues. Germline CDR1 and CDR2: SQVTM and ANQGSEA. The V segment lost 3 bases and the J segment 9 bases; nucleotides outside the gene matches: 13. The CDR3 is CSVETWLAGGQGEQFF. CDR3 sequence (DNA): TGCAGCGTTGAGACATGGCTAGCGGGAGGACAAGGTGAGCAGTTCTTC.

The V gene is TRBV7-6, the J gene TRBJ2-7; TRBD1 might be the D (5 bases). This CDR3 comprises 18 residues. V was clipped by 1 base and J by 3 bases, with 22 bases between them. CDR1 and CDR2 from the germline V gene are SGHVS and FNYEAQ. CDR3 DNA: TGTGCCAGCAGCTTAGTGGTGACAGTCAAGGTGAGCCACTACGAGCAGTACTTC. Translated: CASSLVVTVKVSHYEQYF. The full variable domain, with the rest looked up from reference TRBV7-6 and TRBJ2-7, is GAGVSQSPRYKVTKRGQDVALRCDPISGHVSLYWYRQALGQGPEFLTYFNYEAQQDKSGLPNDRFSAERPEGSISTLTIQRTEQRDSAMYRCASSLVVTVKVSHYEQYFGPGTRLTVT.

This clonotype appeared many times. The rearrangement uses TRBV20-1 and TRBJ2-3; possible D gene TRBD2, 6 bases. Trimming took 0 bases from V and 6 from J, leaving 16 bases between them. This CDR3 has 15 residues. Germline loops: CDR1 DFQATT, CDR2 SNEGSKA (reference sequence). CDR3 sequence reads: CSARDWAGPGDTQYF. CDR3 DNA: TGCAGTGCTAGAGATTGGGCGGGGCCAGGTGATACGCAGTATTTT.

In its sample, this clonotype was seen many times. The chain has TRBV7-2 and TRBJ2-7; D not certain. The CDR3 contains 14 residues. V was trimmed by 1 base and J by 2 bases, leaving 9 bases between them. Germline assignment: CDR1 SGHTA and CDR2 FQGNSA. The DNA of the CDR3 is TGTGCCAGCAGCTTAGGCGGCTTTGCCTACGAGCAGTACTTC. Translated, it gives CASSLGGFAYEQYF.

Note on this clonotype: This may stem from a read error, because a much larger clone lies one nucleotide away. No conserved phenylalanine or tryptophan ends this CDR3, so it is likely a read error. This chain connects TRBV10-3 to TRBJ2-5, with D tentatively TRBD1 (5 bases). V lost 10 bases to trimming and J lost 4 bases, with 13 bases between them. The CDR3 is made up of 12 amino acids. The germline V gene encodes CDR1 ENHRY and CDR2 SYGVKD. The CDR3 DNA reads as TGTGCCACCAAGGGGTTCAGAGAGACCCAGTACTCC. This codes for CATKGFRETQYS.

In this sample, this clonotype turned up many times. This chain joins TRBV28 and TRBJ1-5; D might be TRBD1 (5 bases). Germline V gene data show CDR1 as MDHEN and CDR2 as SYDVKM. CDR3 length: 15 amino acids. V was trimmed by 1 base and J by 4 bases, leaving 11 bases between them. CDR3 sequence: CASSLFGGKNQPQHF. In DNA form, the CDR3 reads TGTGCCAGCAGTTTATTCGGGGGGAAAAATCAGCCCCAGCATTTT.

The chain has TRBV12-3 or TRBV12-4 and TRBJ2-3; D gene unclear. This CDR3 region has 10 residues. Trimming removed 8 bases at V and 13 bases at J, with 13 bases between. In DNA form, the CDR3 reads TGTGCCAGCGGGTACACGCCGGAGTATTTT. It translates to CASGYTPEYF.

At least ten counts were recorded for this clonotype. The V and J genes are TRBV7-2 and TRBJ2-7; 7 bases match TRBD2. Germline V gene lookup returns CDR1 SGHTA and CDR2 FQGNSA. Trimming removed 5 bases from V and 4 bases from J; junction bases left unmatched: 11. CDR3 size: 15 residues. This CDR3 reads CASSNPTSLRYEQYF. Here the CDR3 DNA reads TGTGCCAGCAGCAACCCGACTAGCCTCCGGTACGAGCAGTACTTC.